This passage covers 17 T cell receptor beta chains from one sample sequenced in a study of blood T cell repertoires in COVID-19. The repertoire was sequenced with immunoSEQ multiplex PCR; TCRdb's copy has only in-frame clones and lacks some. The sample records around 100,000 clones, approximately 85% being singletons. The sequenced sample consisted of peripheral blood. These receptor sequences come from a man between 35 and 55 years old with acute or convalescent COVID-19.

The rearrangement uses TRBV30 and TRBJ2-7; 7 nucleotides align to TRBD1. This CDR3 spans 14 amino acids. CDR1 and CDR2 (germline): GTSNPN, SVGIG (reference sequence). V lost 5 bases, J lost 0 bases, and 7 bases stayed unmatched. The CDR3 coding sequence is TGTGCCTGGGAATACAGGGGTAGCTCCTACGAGCAGTACTTC. Protein sequence: CAWEYRGSSYEQYF.

The chain uses TRBV5-1 and TRBJ1-6, with D unclear. The CDR3 sequence is 13 residues long. CDR1 and CDR2 (germline): SGHRS, YFSETQ. V gave up 0 bases and J gave up 6 bases, with 4 bases separating them. The CDR3 spells CASSLDFNSPLHF. In DNA, the CDR3 is TGCGCCAGCAGCTTGGACTTTAATTCACCCCTCCACTTT.

The rearrangement uses TRBV11-3 and TRBJ2-7; the match to TRBD1 covers 8 bases. The CDR3 loop spans 15 amino acids. Losses at the gene ends were 2 bases for V and 3 bases for J; bases not matched to a gene: 6. Germline V gene data show CDR1 as SGHNT and CDR2 as YENEEA. CDR3 residues: CASSLQGARDYEQYF. In DNA form, the CDR3 reads TGTGCCAGCAGCTTACAGGGGGCGAGGGACTACGAGCAGTACTTC.

The V and J genes are TRBV3-1 (or the pseudogene TRBV3-2) and TRBJ2-4; possible D gene TRBD2, 5 bases. This CDR3 comprises 14 residues. CDR1 and CDR2 (germline): LGHDT, YNNKEL (reference sequence). The V gene lost 1 base and the J gene lost 1 base, with 5 bases spanning the gap. CDR3 sequence reads: CASSQAGAKNIQYF. CDR3 DNA sequence: TGTGCCAGCAGCCAAGCGGGGGCCAAAAACATTCAGTACTTC.

This clone was seen only a few times. This chain links TRBV4-1 with TRBJ2-1; the D is unclear. V was trimmed by 1 base and J by 1 base, leaving 11 bases between them. Germline lookup yields CDR1 MGHRA and CDR2 YSYEKL. The CDR3 runs to 16 residues. In DNA, the CDR3 is TGCGCCAGCAGCCAAGCTTTCCAGGTATCCTACAATGAGCAGTTCTTC. Protein product: CASSQAFQVSYNEQFF.

This chain uses TRBV18 with TRBJ2-3; tentatively, D is TRBD1 (5 bases). Trimming shortened V by 6 bases and J by 0 bases, and 10 bases separated the two germline ends. The germline gives CDR1 KGHSH, CDR2 LQKENI. The CDR3 covers 14 residues. This CDR3 is CASSDTYSTDTQYF. DNA of the CDR3: TGTGCCAGCTCGGACACTTATAGCACAGATACGCAGTATTTT.

The rearrangement uses TRBV6-2 or TRBV6-3 and TRBJ1-6; D is perhaps TRBD1 (6 bases). CDR1 is MNHEY and CDR2 is SVGEGT in the germline V gene. The V end was cut by 2 bases, the J end by 0 bases, with 23 bases between. The CDR3 covers 21 residues. DNA of the CDR3: TGTGCCAGCAGTTACCACCGCAAAGTACCTGGGGGCAGCTCCTATAATTCACCCCTCCACTTT. Translation: CASSYHRKVPGGSSYNSPLHF.

The chain couples TRBV18 to TRBJ2-1, with TRBD2 identical over 16 bases. CDR3 size: 17 residues. Germline lookup yields CDR1 KGHSH and CDR2 LQKENI. Losses at the gene ends were 3 bases for V and 7 bases for J; bases not matched to a gene: 6. The CDR3 region has the DNA TGTGCCAGCTCACCTCCGGGACTAGCGGGGGGGCCGAATGAGCAGTTCTTC. Translating gives CASSPPGLAGGPNEQFF.

V and J are TRBV14 and TRBJ1-1; maybe TRBD1 (6 bases). This CDR3 has 14 amino acids. CDR1 and CDR2 from the germline V gene are SGHDN and FVKESK. The ends were cut back, 3 bases at V and 7 bases at J, with 15 bases in the middle. The CDR3 region is CASSQLQGGVEAFF. The CDR3 DNA follows: TGTGCCAGCAGCCAGTTACAGGGAGGGGTTGAAGCTTTCTTT.

This clone has at least ten counts. The CDR3, as DNA: TGTGCCAGCAGTGAACTAGGAGACAGGAACAATCAGCCCCAGCATTTT. Translated: CASSELGDRNNQPQHF. The V call is TRBV6-1, the J call TRBJ1-5; D may be TRBD1 (6 bases). Germline-derived CDR1 and CDR2 are MNHNS and SASEGT. The CDR3 has 16 amino acids. Deletions cut 2 bases from V and 3 bases from J, with 14 bases between.

The chain is built from TRBV3-1 (or the pseudogene TRBV3-2) and TRBJ2-1; D perhaps matches TRBD2 (6 bases). This CDR3 contains 18 residues. Germline CDR1 LGHDT, CDR2 YNNKEL (reference sequence). The V end was cut by 1 base, the J end by 0 bases, with 16 bases between. The CDR3 DNA is TGTGCCAGCAGCCAAGGCGGGCTAGCGTACAGCTCCTACAATGAGCAGTTCTTC. It yields the protein CASSQGGLAYSSYNEQFF.

The rearrangement uses TRBV2 and TRBJ1-3, with D possibly matching TRBD1 (5 bases). The length of the CDR3 is 14 residues. Germline CDR1 and CDR2: SNHLY and FYNNEI. V lost 10 bases and J lost 0, with 13 bases in between. The DNA of the CDR3 is TGTGCCACCCGGGCGGGGGGCTCTGGAAACACCATATATTTT. The encoded protein is CATRAGGSGNTIYF.

This sequence joins TRBV30 and TRBJ1-6; 8 positions agree with TRBD1. CDR3 length: 14 amino acids. Germline CDR1 is GTSNPN and CDR2 is SVGIG (reference sequence). V was pared by 2 bases and J by 7 bases, with 4 bases of the junction left unmatched. CDR3 bases: TGTGCCTGGAGTCCCGGGACAGGAAATTCACCCCTCCACTTT. Its translation: CAWSPGTGNSPLHF.

The chain recombines TRBV19 with TRBJ2-1; no definite D call. CDR3 length equals 11 residues. Looked up from germline, CDR1 is LNHDA and CDR2 is SQIVND (reference sequence). Trimming took off 5 bases at V and 10 bases at J, with 9 bases between the two ends. Here the CDR3 DNA reads TGTGCCAGTAGTCGGCGAGGCGAGCAGTTCTTC. Its protein product is CASSRRGEQFF. The entire variable domain, with the rest obtained from reference TRBV19 and TRBJ2-1, is as follows: DGGITQSPKYLFRKEGQNVTLSCEQNLNHDAMYWYRQDPGQGLRLIYYSQIVNDFQKGDIAEGYSVSREKKESFPLTVTSAQKNPTAFYLCASSRRGEQFFGPGTRLTVL.

The chain is built from TRBV7-2 and TRBJ2-1, with 13 bases aligning to TRBD2. The germline gives CDR1 SGHTA, CDR2 FQGNSA. CDR3 length: 18 residues. The junction had 4 bases not matched to a gene; V was cut back by 2 bases and J by 0 bases. The CDR3 nucleotides read TGTGCCAGCAGCTTACGACTAGCGGGGGGAAGCTCCTACAATGAGCAGTTCTTC. This sequence encodes CASSLRLAGGSSYNEQFF. Complete variable domain (other parts from reference TRBV7-2 and TRBJ2-1): GAGVSQSPSNKVTEKGKDVELRCDPISGHTALYWYRQSLGQGLEFLIYFQGNSAPDKSGLPSDRFSAERTGGSVSTLTIQRTQQEDSAVYLCASSLRLAGGSSYNEQFFGPGTRLTVL.

V is TRBV11-2 and J is TRBJ1-5; D is unresolved. The CDR3 spans 14 residues. V was clipped by 8 bases and J by 2 bases, with 13 bases between them. CDR1 is SGHAT, CDR2 FQNNGV, per germline. CDR3 sequence reads: CASARGYGNQPQHF. Here the CDR3 DNA reads TGTGCCAGCGCCCGCGGGTATGGCAATCAGCCCCAGCATTTT.

Only one count was recorded for this clone. CDR3: CASSRIQAGHEQYF. The CDR3 region has the DNA TGTGCCAGCAGTCGTATCCAGGCCGGCCACGAGCAGTACTTC. The chain carries TRBV2 and TRBJ2-7; D unresolved. CDR1 and CDR2 (germline): SNHLY, FYNNEI. The CDR3 contains 14 residues. Trimming took 5 bases from V and 5 from J, leaving 16 bases between them. The whole variable domain, filled in from reference TRBV2 and TRBJ2-7, reads EPEVTQTPSHQVTQMGQEVILRCVPISNHLYFYWYRQILGQKVEFLVSFYNNEISEKSEIFDDQFSVERPDGSNFTLKIRSTKLEDSAMYFCASSRIQAGHEQYFGPGTRLTVT.